One and the same sample provided the 19 T cell receptor beta chains below, sequenced in a study of cytomegalovirus exposure and HLA in healthy donors. Primers: 60 Vbeta forward and 13 Jbeta reverse. The assay was immunoSEQ multiplex PCR, and TCRdb's table has in-frame clones only and misses some. The table shows around 150,000 clones, with 65% to 85% occurring only once. Sequencing was carried out using PBMCs. The receptors were sampled from a woman between 40 and 50 years old in good health and CMV-seropositive.

V is TRBV29-1 and J is TRBJ1-4; TRBD1 is a possible D gene (5 bases). Trimming shortened V by 3 bases and J by 3 bases, and 11 bases separated the two germline ends. In germline, CDR1 is SQVTM, CDR2 ANQGSEA. The CDR3 loop spans 14 amino acids. In nucleotides, the CDR3 is TGCAGCGTTGATGGCGGGGGAGCTAATGAAAAACTGTTTTTT. Its protein is CSVDGGGANEKLFF.

The rearrangement uses TRBV7-8 and TRBJ1-2; tentative D call: TRBD1 (5 bases). CDR1 is SGHVS, CDR2 FQNEAQ, per germline. This CDR3 has 16 amino acids. The V and J ends lost 2 bases and 6 bases respectively, with 19 bases between them. The CDR3, as DNA: TGTGCCAGCAGCTTATTAGACCATGGGGGGGTTGATGGCTACACCTTC. Its protein is CASSLLDHGGVDGYTF. Based on the CDR3 plus reference TRBV7-8 and TRBJ1-2, the full variable domain is GAGVSQSPRYKVAKRGQDVALRCDPISGHVSLFWYQQALGQGPEFLTYFQNEAQLDKSGLPSDRFFAERPEGSVSTLKIQRTQQEDSAVYLCASSLLDHGGVDGYTFGSGTRLTVV.

V usage is TRBV28 and J usage is TRBJ1-6, with 9 bases aligning to TRBD1. Looked up from germline, CDR1 is MDHEN and CDR2 is SYDVKM. The CDR3 sequence is 17 residues long. With 6 bases clipped from V and 5 bases from J, the junction kept 11 bases outside the gene matches. CDR3 DNA sequence: TGTGCCAGCAGAAGCCCGGGACAGGGCAGCGATAATTCACCCCTCCACTTT. As protein: CASRSPGQGSDNSPLHF.

The sample holds a few counts of this clone. The rearrangement joins TRBV4-1 to TRBJ2-2; 9 nucleotides agree with TRBD1. The length of the CDR3 is 20 residues. Germline loops: CDR1 MGHRA, CDR2 YSYEKL. J was trimmed by 6 bases and V by 1 base; bases with no gene match: 18. CDR3 nucleotide sequence: TGCGCCAGCAGCCAAGTAAGGACAGGGGTACGAGTCGTGGGTTCCGGGGAGCTGTTTTTT. This translates into CASSQVRTGVRVVGSGELFF.

CDR3 sequence: CASSVGPSGLFAGNTIYF. CDR3 DNA: TGTGCCAGCAGCGTAGGACCCTCAGGGTTATTCGCTGGAAACACCATATATTTT. The chain couples TRBV9 to TRBJ1-3, with D maybe TRBD1 (5 bases). Trimming shortened V by 0 bases and J by 2 bases, and 18 bases separated the two germline ends. Germline V gives CDR1 SGDLS, CDR2 YYNGEE. CDR3 length: 18 residues.

This clone was counted once. This chain connects TRBV25-1 to TRBJ2-7; 9 positions agree with TRBD1. The germline V gene has CDR1 MGHDK and CDR2 SYGVNS. Trimming cost V 3 bases and J 2 bases; bases outside gene matches: 5. The CDR3 extends over 15 amino acids. CDR3 DNA: TGTGCCAGCAGTGATTTTCGGGACAGGGCCTACGAGCAGTACTTC. Protein product: CASSDFRDRAYEQYF.

The V gene is TRBV9, the J gene TRBJ2-5; 8 positions agree with TRBD1. V lost 1 base, J lost 5 bases, and 7 bases stayed unmatched. The V gene's germline CDR1 is SGDLS and CDR2 YYNGEE. This CDR3 spans 15 amino acids. Written as DNA, the CDR3 is TGTGCCAGCAGCGTAACTCAGGGGGCGTGGGAGACCCAGTACTTC. Translated, it gives CASSVTQGAWETQYF.

The genes are TRBV6-4 and TRBJ2-3; D might be TRBD2 (5 bases). Germline CDR1 reads MRHNA; CDR2 reads SNTAGT. Deletions cut 3 bases from V and 7 bases from J, with 20 bases between. The CDR3 runs 16 residues. CDR3 residues: CASSEVPDLLGNTQYF. CDR3 DNA sequence: TGTGCCAGCAGTGAGGTACCGGATCTCCTCGGGAATACGCAGTATTTT.

The rearrangement uses TRBV29-1 and TRBJ2-1, with D uncertain. Germline V gene lookup returns CDR1 SQVTM and CDR2 ANQGSEA. The CDR3 is 12 amino acids. V was cut by 0 bases and J by 5 bases, with 5 bases left in between. CDR3 sequence (DNA): TGCAGCGTTGAAGAAAGAGACAATGAGCAGTTCTTC. Amino acids: CSVEERDNEQFF.

The chain links TRBV19 to TRBJ1-5; D possibly corresponds to TRBD1 (6 bases). The CDR3 spans 13 residues. V lost 5 bases and J lost 8, with 13 bases in between. The germline gives CDR1 LNHDA, CDR2 SQIVND (reference sequence). CDR3 nucleotides: TGTGCCAGTAGTCTACAGGGCGTTAAGCCCCAGCATTTT. It is translated as CASSLQGVKPQHF. The full variable domain, rest sourced from reference TRBV19 and TRBJ1-5, is DGGITQSPKYLFRKEGQNVTLSCEQNLNHDAMYWYRQDPGQGLRLIYYSQIVNDFQKGDIAEGYSVSREKKESFPLTVTSAQKNPTAFYLCASSLQGVKPQHFGDGTRLSIL.

This clone was recorded only once. The V gene is TRBV28, the J gene TRBJ2-7, with D maybe TRBD2 (5 bases). CDR1 MDHEN and CDR2 SYDVKM come from the germline V gene. The CDR3 has 12 residues. Trimming took 7 bases from V and 5 from J, leaving 12 bases between them. CDR3 in DNA: TGTGCCAGCACTCGGGGATGGAACGAGCAGTACTTC. Amino acids: CASTRGWNEQYF.

V and J are TRBV15 and TRBJ1-4; no clear D. V was pared by 5 bases and J by 3 bases, with 13 bases between. The CDR3 runs 15 residues. CDR1 and CDR2 from the germline V gene are LNHNV and YYDKDF (reference sequence). The CDR3 loop is CATSVARVPNEKLFF. The CDR3 DNA reads TGTGCCACCAGCGTAGCACGGGTCCCTAATGAAAAACTGTTTTTT.

The chain joins TRBV18 to TRBJ2-3; TRBD1 matches at 10 bases. The V gene end was trimmed by 0 bases and the J gene end by 6 bases; junction bases not matched to a gene: 3. This CDR3 contains 15 residues. Germline CDR1 KGHSH, CDR2 LQKENI. In DNA, the CDR3 is TGTGCCAGCTCACCACCGACAGGGGGCCGTGATACGCAGTATTTT. Amino acids: CASSPPTGGRDTQYF.

The chain has TRBV7-6 and TRBJ1-5; D remains ambiguous. V gave up 0 bases and J gave up 6 bases, with 15 bases separating them. Per the germline V gene, CDR1 is SGHVS and CDR2 is FNYEAQ. The CDR3 is made up of 16 amino acids. CDR3 nucleotides: TGTGCCAGCAGCTTAGCTATAACTGGGCTCGTTCAGCCCCAGCATTTT. Amino acids: CASSLAITGLVQPQHF.

The V call is TRBV7-2, the J call TRBJ1-1; D not certain. This CDR3 spans 14 amino acids. The V end was cut by 2 bases, the J end by 11 bases, with 18 bases between. In germline, CDR1 is SGHTA, CDR2 FQGNSA. The CDR3 is CASSLHGSQYQAFF. The CDR3 DNA sequence: TGTGCCAGCAGCTTACATGGGAGTCAGTATCAGGCTTTCTTT.

V and J are TRBV11-2 and TRBJ1-2, with no clear D. The germline V and J ends were trimmed by 5 bases and 7 bases, with 17 bases remaining between them. The CDR3 has 14 residues. Germline CDR1 is SGHAT and CDR2 is FQNNGV. The CDR3 sequence is CASSPSPGMGGYTF. CDR3 nucleotides: TGTGCCAGCAGCCCAAGCCCGGGGATGGGTGGCTACACCTTC.

The chain uses TRBV18 and TRBJ2-1; 7 positions agree with TRBD2. Unmatched junction bases numbered 8, after V lost 3 bases and J lost 0 bases. Germline CDR1 reads KGHSH; CDR2 reads LQKENI. The CDR3 is 17 residues long. DNA for the CDR3: TGTGCCAGCTCACCTCCACTAGCGACGAGCTCCTACAATGAGCAGTTCTTC. Translating gives CASSPPLATSSYNEQFF.

This clone appeared once. The genes are TRBV9 and TRBJ2-1; 7 positions agree with TRBD1. V dropped 2 bases and J dropped 2; count of bases not matched to a gene: 7. The CDR3 runs 16 residues. The germline CDR1 and CDR2 sequences are SGDLS and YYNGEE. CDR3 loop: CASSVGTADPYNEQFF. CDR3 DNA sequence: TGTGCCAGCAGCGTCGGGACAGCCGATCCCTACAATGAGCAGTTCTTC. Variable domain in full (rest from reference TRBV9 and TRBJ2-1): DSGVTQTPKHLITATGQRVTLRCSPRSGDLSVYWYQQSLDQGLQFLIQYYNGEERAKGNILERFSAQQFPDLHSELNLSSLELGDSALYFCASSVGTADPYNEQFFGPGTRLTVL.

The chain employs TRBV28 and TRBJ1-3; 8 nucleotides align to TRBD1. Per the germline V gene, CDR1 is MDHEN and CDR2 is SYDVKM. Trimming cost V 6 bases and J 4 bases; bases outside gene matches: 8. This CDR3 is built from 15 residues. The DNA of the CDR3 is TGTGCCAGCAGCACCATTAGGACAGGGGGAAACACCATATATTTT. This codes for CASSTIRTGGNTIYF.